Here is one T cell receptor (beta chain) with its context. This entry is derived from a study of blood T cell repertoires in COVID-19. As for the study in general: T cells, B-cell-depleted T cells, or PBMCs provided the cDNA or gDNA that served as material.

Trimming removed 4 bases from V and 5 bases from J; junction bases left unmatched: 8. Germline V gene data show CDR1 as GTSNPN and CDR2 as SVGIG (reference sequence). The CDR3 consists of 15 residues. Under the authors' procedure: Nucleated cell counts were estimated from reference gene primer amplification. The repertoire was sequenced with immunoSEQ multiplex PCR; TCRdb's copy has only in-frame clones and lacks some. V and J calls and clone size come straight from that table; D and trimming were deduced from the DNA. The data hold about 34,000 clones, with about nine tenths observed a single time. This sequence joins TRBV30 and TRBJ2-2; 9 nucleotides agree with TRBD1. Sequences were obtained from peripheral blood. The sequence derives from a woman older than 75 with acute or convalescent COVID-19. CDR3 amino acids: CAWMGQGAWTGELFF. For the CDR3, the DNA is TGTGCCTGGATGGGACAGGGAGCGTGGACCGGGGAGCTGTTTTTT.